This passage covers 19 T cell receptor beta chains from one sample sequenced in a study of blood T cells in healthy people across ages. A sample-barcoded 5' primer and a J-beta primer mix were used in a second PCR of roughly 7 to 12 cycles. In TCRdb, the 5' RACE reads were re-called with MiXCR into one record per CDR3 protein. The sample lists hundreds of thousands of distinct CDR3 sequences; about 46% were seen once. The sequencing input was blood. The receptors were sampled from an elderly man in good health.

About this clonotype itself: A much larger clone is a single base away; this may be a read error. The chain carries TRBV5-1 and TRBJ2-5; no reliable D call. This CDR3 has 13 amino acids. CDR1 is SGHRS, CDR2 YFSETQ, per germline. For the CDR3, the DNA is TGCGCCGGCAGCGCATTCGGCCTCGAGACCCAGTACTTC. Translating it yields CAGSAFGLETQYF.

There are many counts of this clonotype. Mismatch with germline at one junction end may stem from a read error. The rearrangement joins TRBV5-1 to TRBJ2-2, with D perhaps TRBD1 or TRBD2 (5 bases each). From germline, CDR1 is SGHRS and CDR2 YFSETQ. This CDR3 comprises 14 residues. CDR3 sequence: CASSLGTNTGELFF. DNA of the CDR3: TGTGCCAGCAGCTTGGGGACCAACACCGGGGAGCTGTTTTTT.

V and J are TRBV27 and TRBJ2-7; D remains ambiguous. V lost 2 bases and J 6 bases, leaving 5 bases between the germline ends. This CDR3 is built from 11 residues. Germline CDR1 MNHEY, CDR2 SMNVEV (reference sequence). In DNA form, the CDR3 reads TGTGCCAGCAGTTTACCCTCCGAGCAGTACTTC. It yields the protein CASSLPSEQYF.

The chain uses TRBV29-1 and TRBJ2-1; no clear D. Germline CDR1 is SQVTM and CDR2 is ANQGSEA. Trimming removed 8 bases from V and 0 bases from J, with 17 bases in between. This CDR3 has 15 residues. As DNA, the CDR3 is TGCAGCACTGACCCTCTGTTAGGCTCCTACAATGAGCAGTTCTTC. It specifies CSTDPLLGSYNEQFF.

This clonotype was seen more than once but under ten times. The chain recombines TRBV7-2 with TRBJ2-7; no definite D call. V was shortened by 5 bases and J by 5 bases, with 13 bases between the two germline ends. The CDR3 covers 13 residues. Germline CDR1 is SGHTA and CDR2 is FQGNSA. CDR3 sequence reads: CASSREYRNEQYF. CDR3 in DNA: TGTGCCAGCAGCCGAGAATACCGAAACGAGCAGTACTTC.

The chain couples TRBV5-1 to TRBJ2-1; 12 nucleotides line up with TRBD2. The ends lost 4 bases at V and 8 bases at J; junction bases unmatched: 7. This CDR3 spans 15 amino acids. Germline assignment: CDR1 SGHRS and CDR2 YFSETQ. The CDR3 DNA sequence: TGCGCCAGCAGCCCCGCTAGCGGGAGGGCCTATGAGCAGTTCTTC. It translates to CASSPASGRAYEQFF.

The genes are TRBV30 and TRBJ2-5; 8 bases fit TRBD1. Trimming took 2 bases from V and 5 from J; bases not matched to a gene: 13. CDR1 and CDR2 (germline): GTSNPN, SVGIG (reference sequence). The CDR3 sequence is 16 residues long. The CDR3 reads CAWSSRTRGLGETQYF. The CDR3 DNA is TGTGCCTGGAGTTCCCGGACCAGGGGGCTAGGGGAGACCCAGTACTTC.

CDR3 in DNA: TGTGCCAGCTCGCGGGCAGTCGCCGCTGGGGCCAACGTCCTGACTTTC. It yields the protein CASSRAVAAGANVLTF. The chain recombines TRBV18 with TRBJ2-6; D might be TRBD2 (5 bases). V gave up 6 bases and J gave up 2 bases, with 14 bases separating them. Germline CDR1 reads KGHSH; CDR2 reads LQKENI. The CDR3 runs to 16 residues.

This chain uses TRBV29-1 with TRBJ2-5; D tentatively reads TRBD1 or TRBD2 (7 bases each). Germline CDR1 SQVTM, CDR2 ANQGSEA. V lost 2 bases and J 5 bases, leaving 21 bases between the germline ends. This CDR3 has 16 amino acids. Written as DNA, the CDR3 is TGCAGCGTTGAAACGGCCCCACAGGGGAGGGGGGAGACCCAGTACTTC. Protein product: CSVETAPQGRGETQYF.

This clonotype was found once. The V gene is TRBV6-6, the J gene TRBJ2-7; no firm D call. Germline-derived CDR1 and CDR2 are MNHNY and SVGAGI (reference sequence). The CDR3 extends over 14 amino acids. Trimming cost V 3 bases and J 6 bases, with 15 bases left between them. CDR3 in amino acids: CASSYADQTAEQYF. CDR3 nucleotide sequence: TGTGCCAGCAGTTATGCGGACCAGACGGCCGAGCAGTACTTC.

This clonotype was counted between two and nine times. The J gene is TRBJ2-1, the V gene TRBV29-1; 9 positions match TRBD2. The J call is doubtful: the DNA matches TRBJ2-7 better. The germline CDR1 and CDR2 sequences are SQVTM and ANQGSEA. This CDR3 has 17 residues. The CDR3 sequence is CSVESGRAGGHYNEQYF. The CDR3 region has the DNA TGCAGCGTTGAATCAGGGCGCGCGGGAGGGCATTACAATGAGCAGTACTTC.

J is TRBJ2-3 and V is TRBV6-2 or TRBV6-3, with 7 nucleotides matching TRBD2. The CDR3 length is 15 residues. The V and J ends lost 6 bases and 2 bases, in that order; junction bases with no gene match: 8. Germline-derived CDR1 and CDR2 are MNHEY and SVGEGT. The CDR3 DNA reads as TGTGCCAGCAGGAGCATAGCGGGTTCCACAGATACGCAGTATTTT. It codes for CASRSIAGSTDTQYF.

The rearrangement links TRBV20-1 to TRBJ2-1; no firm D call. V was clipped by 5 bases and J by 3 bases, with 14 bases between them. Germline V lookup: CDR1 DFQATT, CDR2 SNEGSKA (reference sequence). The CDR3 is made up of 14 amino acids. The CDR3: CSAPRPAGYNEQFF. In nucleotides, the CDR3 is TGCAGTGCTCCGAGGCCCGCAGGCTACAATGAGCAGTTCTTC.

The DNA of the CDR3 is TGTGCCAGCAGGTCGCGCGTCCCGGGACAGGGTGCTTCCGAGCAGTACTTC. This sequence encodes CASRSRVPGQGASEQYF. J is TRBJ2-7 and V is TRBV7-2, with TRBD1 identical over 9 bases. The V gene end was trimmed by 6 bases and the J gene end by 6 bases; junction bases not matched to a gene: 18. This CDR3 spans 17 amino acids. Germline CDR1 is SGHTA and CDR2 is FQGNSA.

In this sample, this clonotype turned up a few times. This chain uses TRBV24-1 with TRBJ1-5; a possible D gene is TRBD1 (5 bases). The CDR3 spans 14 residues. Germline CDR1 reads KGHDR; CDR2 reads SFDVKD. Trimming pared 8 bases from V and 0 bases from J, leaving 10 bases between. The CDR3 DNA sequence: TGTGCCACCATGGGGACCGATAGCAATCAGCCCCAGCATTTT. Its translation is CATMGTDSNQPQHF.

This chain links TRBV29-1 with TRBJ2-4; possibly TRBD1 or TRBD2 for D (5 bases each). CDR3 size: 14 residues. Germline lookup yields CDR1 SQVTM and CDR2 ANQGSEA. CDR3 bases: TGCAACGTCGGGGACCTAGGTGCCAAAAACATTCAGTACTTC. Its protein is CNVGDLGAKNIQYF.

The table lists this clonotype with a few counts. The V gene is TRBV24-1, the J gene TRBJ2-5; 7 bases align to TRBD1. CDR3 length: 16 amino acids. CDR1 KGHDR and CDR2 SFDVKD come from the germline V gene. V dropped 1 base and J dropped 0; count of bases not matched to a gene: 4. CDR3 in amino acids: CATSDFKQGYQETQYF. CDR3 DNA sequence: TGTGCCACCAGTGATTTCAAACAGGGGTACCAAGAGACCCAGTACTTC.

As for this clonotype: A clone one base away is much larger, so this may be a read error. V and J are TRBV5-1 and TRBJ2-7; 9 positions match TRBD1. Germline CDR1 reads SGHRS; CDR2 reads YFSETQ. The CDR3 spans 11 residues. J gave up 7 bases and V 9 bases, and 5 bases lay outside the gene matches. The CDR3 DNA follows: TGCGCCATCCGGACAGGGGAGGAGCAGTACTTC. Translating gives CAIRTGEEQYF.

With respect to this clonotype: At one boundary the junction diverges from the germline segment, which might be a read error. This chain uses TRBV5-1 with TRBJ2-3; 10 positions agree with TRBD2. CDR1 SGHRS and CDR2 YFSETQ come from the germline V gene. There are 19 residues in the CDR3. CDR3 amino acids: CASSLGGTSEPTSTDTQYF. DNA for the CDR3: TGCGCCAGCAGTTTGGGCGGGACTAGCGAGCCCACTAGCACAGATACGCAGTATTTT.